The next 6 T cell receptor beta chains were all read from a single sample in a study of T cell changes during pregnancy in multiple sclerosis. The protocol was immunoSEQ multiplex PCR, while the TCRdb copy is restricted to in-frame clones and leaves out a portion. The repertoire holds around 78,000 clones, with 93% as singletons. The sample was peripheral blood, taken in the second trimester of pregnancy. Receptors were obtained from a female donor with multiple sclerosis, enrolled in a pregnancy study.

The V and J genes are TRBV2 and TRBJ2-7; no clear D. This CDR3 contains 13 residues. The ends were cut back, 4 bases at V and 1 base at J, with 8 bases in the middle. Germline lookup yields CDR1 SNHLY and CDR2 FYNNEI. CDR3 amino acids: CASSGLGSYEQYF. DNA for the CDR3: TGTGCCAGCAGTGGACTTGGATCCTACGAGCAGTACTTC.

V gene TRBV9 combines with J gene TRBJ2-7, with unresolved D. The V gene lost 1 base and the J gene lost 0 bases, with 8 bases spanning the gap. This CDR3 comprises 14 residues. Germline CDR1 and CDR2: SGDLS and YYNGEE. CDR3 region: CASSVLSGSYEQYF. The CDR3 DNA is TGTGCCAGCAGCGTATTGTCAGGCTCCTACGAGCAGTACTTC.

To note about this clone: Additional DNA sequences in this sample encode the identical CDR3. The CDR3 DNA sequence: TGTGCCAGCAGTTACTCTCTAAATCAGCCCCAGCATTTT. This translates into CASSYSLNQPQHF. This chain joins TRBV6-5 and TRBJ1-5; D is unclear. Trimming pared 0 bases from V and 4 bases from J, leaving 4 bases between. From germline, CDR1 is MNHEY and CDR2 SVGAGI. The CDR3 spans 13 residues.

CDR3 region: CASSSLADNYGYTF. The CDR3, as DNA: TGCGCCAGCAGCTCCCTAGCGGATAACTATGGCTACACCTTC. This rearrangement joins TRBV5-1 to TRBJ1-2; D not resolved. Germline V gene lookup returns CDR1 SGHRS and CDR2 YFSETQ. V was clipped by 3 bases and J by 1 base, with 10 bases between them. The CDR3 length is 14 residues.

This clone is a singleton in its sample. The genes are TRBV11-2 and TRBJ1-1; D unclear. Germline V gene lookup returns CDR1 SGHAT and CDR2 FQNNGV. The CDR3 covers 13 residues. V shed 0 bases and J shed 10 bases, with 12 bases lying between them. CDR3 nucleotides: TGTGCCAGCAGCTTAGATATAGTACAGAGAGCTTTCTTT. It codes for CASSLDIVQRAFF.

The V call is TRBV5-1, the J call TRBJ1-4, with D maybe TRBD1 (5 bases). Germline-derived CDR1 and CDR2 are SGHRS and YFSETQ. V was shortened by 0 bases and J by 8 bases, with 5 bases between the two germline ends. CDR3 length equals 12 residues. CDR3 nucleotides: TGCGCCAGCAGCTTGGGGGGCGAAAAACTGTTTTTT. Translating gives CASSLGGEKLFF.